A single sample is the source of the 26 T cell receptor beta chains below, sequenced in a study of CD8 T cells in ankylosing spondylitis (dated by TCRdb to the late 2010s). The library was built by means of 5' RACE. The listed sequencing device is Illumina HiSeq 2500. The raw public reads went through TCRdb reprocessing: fastp at Q25, MiXCR clone calling, in-frame beta chains kept. Rows matching on CDR3 protein sequence are summarized as one entry with the most common DNA and genes. This sample has 250,000 to 400,000 distinct CDR3 sequences in its table, and roughly 10% of those were observed once. About 10% of the sample belongs to the ten largest clones. Sequenced input: blood, either unsorted or a sorted T cell fraction (not recorded which). Receptor source: a female donor with ankylosing spondylitis or in good health (not recorded which).

This clonotype occurred many times. This sequence joins TRBV11-1 and TRBJ2-6; D is possibly TRBD2 (5 bases). Trimming pared 5 bases from V and 0 bases from J, leaving 23 bases between. The CDR3 is made up of 20 amino acids. The germline V gene encodes CDR1 SGHAT and CDR2 FQDESV (reference sequence). CDR3 protein: CASSPLPGRSEHSGANVLTF. The CDR3 DNA follows: TGTGCCAGCAGCCCTCTCCCGGGGAGAAGCGAACACTCTGGGGCCAACGTCCTGACTTTC.

This clonotype was seen many times. The J gene is TRBJ1-3, the V gene TRBV27; D call uncertain. This CDR3 is 13 amino acids long. CDR1 MNHEY and CDR2 SMNVEV come from the germline V gene (reference sequence). V dropped 8 bases and J dropped 2 bases, with 10 bases sitting between them. CDR3: CASRPRPGNTIYF. In nucleotides, the CDR3 is TGTGCCAGCCGCCCGCGACCTGGAAACACCATATATTTT.

The sample holds many counts of this clonotype. V and J are TRBV6-5 and TRBJ1-1, with a possible D match to TRBD1 (5 bases). The CDR3 consists of 15 residues. Germline V lookup: CDR1 MNHEY, CDR2 SVGAGI. The V end was cut by 2 bases, the J end by 0 bases, with 10 bases between. The CDR3: CASSYARQMNTEAFF. The CDR3 bases are TGTGCCAGCAGTTACGCTAGACAGATGAACACTGAAGCTTTCTTT.

Only a few counts were recorded for this clonotype. V usage is TRBV27 and J usage is TRBJ2-5; TRBD2 is a possible D gene (6 bases). Germline V gene lookup returns CDR1 MNHEY and CDR2 SMNVEV (reference sequence). With 10 bases removed from V and 2 bases from J, the gap between germline ends came to 11 bases. This CDR3 is 12 amino acids long. The CDR3 spells CATRTNQETQYF. The CDR3 DNA sequence: TGTGCCACCCGGACTAATCAAGAGACCCAGTACTTC.

This clonotype was observed at least ten times. The V gene is TRBV5-1, the J gene TRBJ2-5, with D hard to call. CDR1 and CDR2 from the germline V gene are SGHRS and YFSETQ. CDR3 length: 11 residues. Trimming removed 2 bases from V and 5 bases from J, with 4 bases in between. The CDR3 nucleotides are TGCGCCAGCAGCTTCGAGGAGACCCAGTACTTC. Translating gives CASSFEETQYF.

In its sample, this clonotype was seen many times. The chain combines TRBV5-1 with TRBJ1-2; D perhaps matches TRBD1 (6 bases). V gave up 5 bases and J gave up 2 bases, with 13 bases separating them. The CDR3 runs to 14 residues. Per the germline V gene, CDR1 is SGHRS and CDR2 is YFSETQ. The CDR3: CASSPGHMNYGYTF. CDR3 DNA: TGCGCCAGCAGTCCGGGACACATGAACTATGGCTACACCTTC.

This clonotype was recorded many times. The rearrangement uses TRBV7-8 and TRBJ2-1, with TRBD2 as a possible D gene (6 bases). This CDR3 spans 14 amino acids. V lost 1 base, J lost 7 bases, and 11 bases lay in between. Germline assignment: CDR1 SGHVS and CDR2 FQNEAQ. The CDR3 here is CASSLDYGSNEQFF. CDR3 in DNA: TGTGCCAGCAGCTTAGACTACGGGAGTAATGAGCAGTTCTTC.

The chain combines TRBV5-4 with TRBJ2-2, with D possibly matching TRBD2 (6 bases). V lost 0 bases and J lost 4, with 22 bases in between. The CDR3 is 19 amino acids. The germline gives CDR1 SGHNT, CDR2 YYREEE (reference sequence). The CDR3 reads CASSLAPTMGGTGTGELFF. CDR3 nucleotides: TGTGCCAGCAGCTTGGCGCCGACAATGGGGGGTACGGGCACCGGGGAGCTGTTTTTT.

This clonotype was recorded many times. The V gene is TRBV29-1, the J gene TRBJ2-7; TRBD2 matches 13 bases. CDR1 SQVTM and CDR2 ANQGSEA come from the germline V gene. The ends lost 6 bases at V and 1 base at J; junction bases unmatched: 3. The CDR3 is 14 amino acids. This CDR3 is CSVKLAGGSYEQYF. For the CDR3, the DNA is TGCAGCGTGAAACTAGCGGGAGGGTCCTACGAGCAGTACTTC.

The chain joins TRBV20-1 to TRBJ2-5, with TRBD1 matching 8 bases. V shed 0 bases, J shed 5 bases, and the junction held 11 bases outside the gene matches. The CDR3 runs 16 residues. Germline V CDR1 and CDR2: DFQATT, SNEGSKA (reference sequence). The CDR3: CSARDETGERGETQYF. CDR3 DNA: TGCAGTGCTAGAGACGAGACAGGGGAGAGAGGGGAGACCCAGTACTTC.

The gene calls are TRBV5-1 and TRBJ1-3; D is possibly TRBD1 (6 bases). V shed 3 bases and J shed 1 base, with 11 bases lying between them. The CDR3 sequence is 15 residues long. Germline CDR1 and CDR2: SGHRS and YFSETQ. CDR3 region: CASSYTGASGNTIYF. The CDR3 bases are TGCGCCAGCAGCTACACGGGGGCATCTGGAAACACCATATATTTT.

This clonotype was seen ten or more times. V usage is TRBV7-2 and J usage is TRBJ1-2, with D possibly being TRBD1 (6 bases). Trimming left V 5 bases short and J 4 bases short, with 14 bases between. The germline V gene has CDR1 SGHTA and CDR2 FQGNSA. This CDR3 spans 14 amino acids. The CDR3 sequence: CASSLGQLPYGYTF. The CDR3, as DNA: TGTGCCAGCAGCCTAGGACAGCTTCCCTATGGCTACACCTTC.

This clonotype was recorded at least ten times. The chain combines TRBV24-1 with TRBJ2-2, with D uncertain. Germline assignment: CDR1 KGHDR and CDR2 SFDVKD. The V end was cut by 2 bases, the J end by 2 bases, with 5 bases between. The CDR3 loop spans 14 amino acids. The CDR3 coding sequence is TGTGCCACCAGTGATTGGGGAAACACCGGGGAGCTGTTTTTT. It is translated as CATSDWGNTGELFF.

This chain uses TRBV12-3 or TRBV12-4 with TRBJ2-5; TRBD1 matches 8 bases. J lost 4 bases, V lost 3 bases, and 4 bases had no gene match. CDR3 length equals 14 residues. The CDR3 protein is CASSFAGGRETQYF. CDR3 nucleotide sequence: TGTGCCAGCAGTTTTGCAGGGGGCCGAGAGACCCAGTACTTC.

This clonotype was recorded many times. The chain links TRBV12-3 or TRBV12-4 to TRBJ2-3; 7 bases are shared with TRBD1. This CDR3 is built from 15 residues. The V segment lost 5 bases and the J segment 1 base; nucleotides outside the gene matches: 6. The CDR3 loop reads CASSTQQGRTDTQYF. The CDR3 bases are TGTGCCAGCAGTACCCAACAGGGGCGCACAGATACGCAGTATTTT.

Ten or more counts support this clonotype. This chain links TRBV10-3 with TRBJ2-1, with 10 bases that match TRBD2. This CDR3 spans 17 amino acids. V shed 0 bases and J 2 bases; nucleotides not matched to a gene: 4. CDR1 ENHRY and CDR2 SYGVKD come from the germline V gene. The CDR3 bases are TGTGCCATCAGTGAGTCGAAACTAGCGGGGCCCTACAATGAGCAGTTCTTC. It is translated as CAISESKLAGPYNEQFF.

This clonotype was recorded a few times. V is TRBV20-1 and J is TRBJ2-4; TRBD1 agrees at 10 bases. V trimming: 1 base; J trimming: 4 bases; junction bases outside the gene matches: 10. From germline, CDR1 is DFQATT and CDR2 SNEGSKA (reference sequence). There are 17 residues in the CDR3. The CDR3 is CSARAPPGQGRKNIQYF. DNA for the CDR3: TGCAGTGCTAGAGCCCCCCCGGGACAGGGGCGGAAAAACATTCAGTACTTC.

There are a few counts of this clonotype. One end of the junction fails to match germline, which may point to a read error. The CDR3 bases are TGTGCCACCAATGATTCCGGGACAGGCATCCAATCGGAGACCCAGTACTTC. This translates into CATNDSGTGIQSETQYF. The gene calls are TRBV24-1 and TRBJ2-5; 8 bases match TRBD1. Germline V gives CDR1 KGHDR, CDR2 SFDVKD. The CDR3 has 17 amino acids.

This clonotype was counted many times. The CDR3 coding sequence is TGTGCCCCCAGGGGACAGGCCGGATACAATGAGCAGTTCTTC. Translation: CAPRGQAGYNEQFF. V and J are TRBV12-3 or TRBV12-4 and TRBJ2-1, with 8 positions matching TRBD1. The V gene end was trimmed by 11 bases and the J gene end by 4 bases; junction bases not matched to a gene: 10. This CDR3 is 14 amino acids long.

This clonotype was counted many times. The rearrangement uses TRBV19 and TRBJ1-6, with 8 bases aligning to TRBD1. Losses at the gene ends were 11 bases for V and 6 bases for J; bases not matched to a gene: 6. Germline lookup yields CDR1 LNHDA and CDR2 SQIVND (reference sequence). The CDR3 covers 13 residues. CDR3 sequence reads: CAVTQGGNSPLHF. In DNA form, the CDR3 reads TGTGCCGTAACACAGGGGGGTAATTCACCCCTCCACTTT.

The chain recombines TRBV5-1 with TRBJ1-4, with 8 nucleotides matching TRBD1. With 4 bases clipped from V and 2 bases from J, the junction kept 1 base outside the gene matches. Germline V lookup: CDR1 SGHRS, CDR2 YFSETQ. The CDR3 length is 14 residues. CDR3 region: CASSQGATNEKLFF. CDR3 nucleotide sequence: TGCGCCAGCAGCCAGGGGGCGACTAATGAAAAACTGTTTTTT. Drawing the rest from reference TRBV5-1 and TRBJ1-4, the complete variable domain is KAGVTQTPRYLIKTRGQQVTLSCSPISGHRSVSWYQQTPGQGLQFLFEYFSETQRNKGNFPGRFSGRQFSNSRSEMNVSTLELGDSALYLCASSQGATNEKLFFGSGTQLSVL.

The CDR3: CATSRNTGERGQPQHF. In nucleotides, the CDR3 is TGTGCCACCAGCAGAAATACAGGGGAGAGGGGTCAGCCCCAGCATTTT. J is TRBJ1-5 and V is TRBV15, with 7 bases aligning to TRBD1. The length of the CDR3 is 16 residues. Germline V gene data show CDR1 as LNHNV and CDR2 as YYDKDF (reference sequence). The trim removed 2 bases at V and 6 bases at J, leaving 10 bases unmatched.

In this sample, this clonotype turned up many times. CDR3 region: CASSPSHGDNQPQHF. The CDR3 nucleotides are TGTGCCAGCAGCCCATCCCATGGGGACAATCAGCCCCAGCATTTT. The chain carries TRBV7-2 and TRBJ1-5; D remains unclear. Germline loops: CDR1 SGHTA, CDR2 FQGNSA. This CDR3 is 15 amino acids long. V was shortened by 5 bases and J by 3 bases, with 14 bases between the two germline ends.

This chain links TRBV7-3 with TRBJ2-6, with D maybe TRBD2 (6 bases). The CDR3 spans 17 residues. Germline V gene lookup returns CDR1 SGHTA and CDR2 FQGTGA. V gave up 2 bases and J gave up 0 bases, with 11 bases separating them. The CDR3, as DNA: TGTGCCAGCAGCTTAGTCGGGAGCAACTCTGGGGCCAACGTCCTGACTTTC. This codes for CASSLVGSNSGANVLTF.

This clonotype was counted many times. V and J are TRBV20-1 and TRBJ2-7; possibly TRBD1 for D (6 bases). This CDR3 has 17 residues. Germline V gene sequence: CDR1 DFQATT, CDR2 SNEGSKA (reference sequence). V was cut by 3 bases and J by 2 bases, with 23 bases left in between. CDR3 sequence (DNA): TGCAGTGCTAGTAACAGGGTCACAATACCGTTTCCCTACGAGCAGTACTTC. It translates to CSASNRVTIPFPYEQYF.

This clonotype has at least ten counts. For the CDR3, the DNA is TGTGCCAGCAGTTCCGGGGACAGGTTATACGAGCAGTACTTC. Amino acids: CASSSGDRLYEQYF. The J gene is TRBJ2-7, the V gene TRBV28; TRBD1 agrees at 8 bases. Germline-derived CDR1 and CDR2 are MDHEN and SYDVKM. Trimming removed 4 bases from V and 4 bases from J; junction bases left unmatched: 6. The CDR3 is made up of 14 amino acids.